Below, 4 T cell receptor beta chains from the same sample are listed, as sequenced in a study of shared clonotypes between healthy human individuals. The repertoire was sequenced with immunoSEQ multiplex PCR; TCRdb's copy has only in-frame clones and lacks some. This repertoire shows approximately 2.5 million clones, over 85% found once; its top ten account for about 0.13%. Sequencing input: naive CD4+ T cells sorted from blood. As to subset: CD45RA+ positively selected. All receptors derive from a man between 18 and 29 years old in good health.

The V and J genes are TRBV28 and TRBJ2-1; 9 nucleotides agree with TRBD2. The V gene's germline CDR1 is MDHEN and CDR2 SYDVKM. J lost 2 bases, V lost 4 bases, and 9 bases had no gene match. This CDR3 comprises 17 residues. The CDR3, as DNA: TGTGCCAGCAGTTCACTAACAGCGGGGGGCCCCTACAATGAGCAGTTCTTC. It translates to CASSSLTAGGPYNEQFF.

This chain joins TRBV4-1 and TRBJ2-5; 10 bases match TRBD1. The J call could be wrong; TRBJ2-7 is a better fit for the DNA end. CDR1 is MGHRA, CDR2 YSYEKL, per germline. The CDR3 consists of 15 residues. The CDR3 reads CASSHPGTGVYEQYF. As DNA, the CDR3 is TGCGCCAGCAGCCACCCGGGGACAGGGGTCTACGAGCAGTACTTC.

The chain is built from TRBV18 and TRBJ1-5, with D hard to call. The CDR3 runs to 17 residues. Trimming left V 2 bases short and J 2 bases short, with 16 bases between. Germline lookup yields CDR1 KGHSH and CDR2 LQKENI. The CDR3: CASSPVHSPRGNQPQHF. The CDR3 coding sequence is TGTGCCAGCTCACCAGTACACAGCCCTAGAGGCAATCAGCCCCAGCATTTT.

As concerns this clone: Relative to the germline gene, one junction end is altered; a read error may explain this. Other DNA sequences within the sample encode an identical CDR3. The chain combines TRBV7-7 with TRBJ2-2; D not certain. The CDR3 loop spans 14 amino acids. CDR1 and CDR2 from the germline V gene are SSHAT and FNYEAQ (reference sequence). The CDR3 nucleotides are TGTGCTAGCAGCTTAGACCGTAACACCGGGGAGCTGTTTTTT. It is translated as CASSLDRNTGELFF.